A selection of T cell receptor beta chains follows, all from one sample in a study of glioma-infiltrating T cells after dendritic cell vaccination. Profiled with immunoSEQ multiplex PCR; TCRdb holds only in-frame clones, not every one. The sample lists 55,000 to 75,000 clones, around 83% seen once, with around 16% in the top ten. Sample: blood, taken after dendritic cell vaccination. These receptors all stem from a human donor with glioblastoma. Each CDR3 is given without its conserved first and last residue. Fields, in order: J gene, V gene, CDR3 protein.

j_call: TRBJ2-3
v_call: TRBV25-1
cdr3_aa: ASSESGVFSDTQY

j_call: TRBJ2-7
v_call: TRBV5-6
cdr3_aa: ASSASPREQY

j_call: TRBJ1-2
v_call: TRBV4-2
cdr3_aa: ASSQAAGKEYGYT

j_call: TRBJ1-1
v_call: TRBV27
cdr3_aa: ASSPPGGGKNTEAF

j_call: TRBJ1-2
v_call: TRBV13
cdr3_aa: ASSLSPTGLNYGYT

j_call: TRBJ1-4
v_call: TRBV7-9
cdr3_aa: ASSPGTGWGKLF

j_call: TRBJ2-5
v_call: TRBV7-7
cdr3_aa: ASSLSDNGQPY

j_call: TRBJ2-2
v_call: TRBV19
cdr3_aa: ATLGTGHTGELF

j_call: TRBJ2-7
v_call: TRBV7-2
cdr3_aa: ASSLVGREGSYEQY

j_call: TRBJ1-4
v_call: TRBV5-1
cdr3_aa: ASSLEVSEGNEKLF

j_call: TRBJ1-6
v_call: TRBV7-8
cdr3_aa: ASSPEGYYNSPLH

j_call: TRBJ1-4
v_call: TRBV5-1
cdr3_aa: ASTKGGGQGEKLF

j_call: TRBJ2-3
v_call: TRBV21-1
cdr3_aa: ASSSTGRLAALYTDTQY

j_call: TRBJ2-2
v_call: TRBV10-3
cdr3_aa: AISGSGAGELF

j_call: TRBJ2-5
v_call: TRBV5-4
cdr3_aa: ASSLAGLAETQY

j_call: TRBJ1-2
v_call: TRBV5-4
cdr3_aa: ASSSSGTAYGYT

j_call: TRBJ1-1
v_call: TRBV7-9
cdr3_aa: ASFVKPGQGSGDTEAF

j_call: TRBJ1-2
v_call: TRBV7-8
cdr3_aa: ASSLTGSRFAEGYT

j_call: TRBJ2-7
v_call: TRBV5-1
cdr3_aa: ASSKHATGSVDSYEQY

j_call: TRBJ2-2
v_call: TRBV9
cdr3_aa: ASSVSGGRGTGELF

j_call: TRBJ2-1
v_call: TRBV5-4
cdr3_aa: ASSPASGGVSYNEQF

j_call: TRBJ1-2
v_call: TRBV14
cdr3_aa: ASSQEDSNYGYT

j_call: TRBJ2-3
v_call: TRBV4-1
cdr3_aa: ASSPGLADTDTQY

j_call: TRBJ2-1
v_call: TRBV6-4
cdr3_aa: ASSDPPGGAQF

j_call: TRBJ1-1
v_call: TRBV4-1
cdr3_aa: ASSQAVQAVENEAF

j_call: TRBJ2-2
v_call: TRBV5-1
cdr3_aa: ASTRQSSANTGELF

j_call: TRBJ1-1
v_call: TRBV4-1
cdr3_aa: ASSRRGLEQNTEAF

j_call: TRBJ1-5
v_call: TRBV9
cdr3_aa: ASSVDASGNQPQH

j_call: TRBJ2-7
v_call: TRBV7-9
cdr3_aa: ASSPDRGSYEQY

j_call: TRBJ1-1
v_call: TRBV2
cdr3_aa: ASSPGQGFIAF

j_call: TRBJ2-6
v_call: TRBV5-6
cdr3_aa: ASSYRDRYLGANVLT

j_call: TRBJ1-4
v_call: TRBV4-1
cdr3_aa: ASSQDVLTTFEKLF

j_call: TRBJ2-1
v_call: TRBV27
cdr3_aa: ASSQGSYNEQF

j_call: TRBJ1-1
v_call: TRBV25-1
cdr3_aa: ASSEWDRANTEAF

j_call: -
v_call: TRBV27
cdr3_aa: ASSFLPGQGGPEQY

j_call: TRBJ2-3
v_call: TRBV9
cdr3_aa: ASSDLRVGDTQY

j_call: TRBJ2-7
v_call: TRBV4-2
cdr3_aa: ASSQDPSGGAGEQY

j_call: TRBJ2-4
v_call: TRBV5-4
cdr3_aa: ASSLSAGANIQY

j_call: TRBJ1-5
v_call: TRBV29-1
cdr3_aa: SVESYDGQPQH

j_call: TRBJ2-2
v_call: TRBV30
cdr3_aa: AWSVTANTGELF

j_call: TRBJ1-3
v_call: TRBV30
cdr3_aa: AWSTGTRSGNTIY

j_call: TRBJ2-5
v_call: TRBV19
cdr3_aa: ASRPRMTSGGWETQY

j_call: TRBJ2-7
v_call: TRBV7-6
cdr3_aa: ASSLGPSGVYEQY

j_call: TRBJ2-7
v_call: TRBV11-3
cdr3_aa: ASSSGQGLEQY

j_call: TRBJ2-1
v_call: TRBV11-3
cdr3_aa: ASSLGGHEQF

j_call: TRBJ1-4
v_call: TRBV27
cdr3_aa: ASRGDRGEFEKLF

j_call: TRBJ2-1
v_call: TRBV5-1
cdr3_aa: ASTKSGGGYNEQF

j_call: TRBJ1-4
v_call: TRBV6-1
cdr3_aa: ASSEGAETNEKLF

j_call: TRBJ1-1
v_call: TRBV30
cdr3_aa: AGWGGGTRNTEAF

j_call: TRBJ1-4
v_call: TRBV27
cdr3_aa: ASRENRVVKKLF

j_call: TRBJ1-6
v_call: TRBV9
cdr3_aa: ASSRTGNSPLH

j_call: TRBJ1-1
v_call: TRBV5-6
cdr3_aa: ASTNRGRYTEAF